Listed here are 10 T cell receptor beta chains from one sample, sequenced in a study of CD8 T cells in ankylosing spondylitis. TCRdb called the 5' RACE reads again in MiXCR, with one record for every CDR3 protein. The sample has 30,000 to 45,000 distinct CDR3 sequences, 10% seen once. The material sequenced was blood, either unsorted or a sorted T cell fraction (not recorded which). The source is a male donor with ankylosing spondylitis or in good health (not recorded which).

This clonotype was counted many times. Here the CDR3 DNA reads TGTGCCAGCAGCGTAGGGAATGGGGGGACTAGGACCACAGATACGCAGTATTTT. Translating gives CASSVGNGGTRTTDTQYF. The chain joins TRBV9 to TRBJ2-3, with TRBD2 matching 8 bases. Per germline, CDR1 SGDLS and CDR2 YYNGEE. The CDR3 covers 18 residues. V dropped 0 bases and J dropped 2; count of bases not matched to a gene: 11.

This clonotype was detected ten times or more. The rearrangement links TRBV25-1 to TRBJ1-4; tentative D call: TRBD1 (6 bases). Trimming shortened V by 6 bases and J by 8 bases, and 16 bases separated the two germline ends. In germline, CDR1 is MGHDK, CDR2 SYGVNS. The CDR3 consists of 14 residues. CDR3 residues: CASSQGSGREKLFF. In DNA form, the CDR3 reads TGTGCCAGCAGCCAGGGGTCCGGACGCGAAAAACTGTTTTTT.

This clonotype was seen many times. The V call is TRBV29-1, the J call TRBJ2-3; 8 nucleotides agree with TRBD2. The CDR3 loop spans 14 amino acids. V was pared by 6 bases and J by 2 bases, with 7 bases of the junction left unmatched. From germline, CDR1 is SQVTM and CDR2 ANQGSEA. CDR3 region: CSVDRGRITDTQYF. CDR3 nucleotide sequence: TGCAGCGTCGACCGCGGGAGGATCACAGATACGCAGTATTTT.

The table lists this clonotype with many counts. The chain links TRBV20-1 to TRBJ2-3; 8 positions match TRBD2. V trimming: 4 bases; J trimming: 1 base; junction bases outside the gene matches: 10. The CDR3 is 16 residues long. From germline, CDR1 is DFQATT and CDR2 SNEGSKA (reference sequence). The CDR3 nucleotides read TGCAGTGCTACAGATCGTAGCGGGGACGGCACAGATACGCAGTATTTT. This gives the protein CSATDRSGDGTDTQYF.

This clonotype was picked up a small number of times. DNA for the CDR3: TGTGCCAGCACCGACCAAACAAAGGCTTTCTTT. Translating it yields CASTDQTKAFF. V is TRBV6-1 and J is TRBJ1-1; D is ambiguous. This CDR3 comprises 11 residues. Germline V gene sequence: CDR1 MNHNS, CDR2 SASEGT. V dropped 7 bases and J dropped 11 bases, with 14 bases sitting between them.

This clonotype was recorded at least ten times. V usage is TRBV20-1 and J usage is TRBJ1-2, with a tentative D call TRBD1 (5 bases). The V end lost 4 bases, the J end lost 4 bases, and 22 bases lay between the germline ends. This CDR3 has 16 amino acids. Germline CDR1 DFQATT, CDR2 SNEGSKA (reference sequence). In DNA form, the CDR3 reads TGCAGTGCTATTTCTACCGGGACCGGGAGGGGCTATGGCTACACCTTC. It yields the protein CSAISTGTGRGYGYTF.

Ten or more counts support this clonotype. V usage is TRBV20-1 and J usage is TRBJ2-3; D is undetermined. The CDR3 spans 12 residues. CDR1 is DFQATT, CDR2 SNEGSKA, per germline (reference sequence). V lost 4 bases to trimming and J lost 6 bases, with 11 bases between them. This CDR3 is CSATNPADTQYF. CDR3 sequence (DNA): TGCAGTGCTACCAACCCGGCGGATACGCAGTATTTT.

The chain uses TRBV6-6 and TRBJ2-7; TRBD1 aligns across 7 bases. Germline V gives CDR1 MNHNY, CDR2 SVGAGI (reference sequence). Trimming cost V 7 bases and J 6 bases; bases outside gene matches: 12. The CDR3 is 14 amino acids. CDR3 loop: CASTRDSNLGEQYF. The CDR3 DNA is TGTGCCAGCACCCGGGACAGCAACCTTGGCGAGCAGTACTTC.

Many counts were recorded for this clonotype. This rearrangement joins TRBV12-3 or TRBV12-4 to TRBJ2-5; 9 nucleotides align to TRBD1. V lost 6 bases to trimming and J lost 4 bases; unmatched junction nucleotides: 3. The CDR3 length is 13 residues. DNA of the CDR3: TGTGCCAGCAGAGTGGGACAGGGAGAGACCCAGTACTTC. Translated, it gives CASRVGQGETQYF.

This clonotype came up many times. V and J are TRBV6-1 and TRBJ1-2; 11 bases are shared with TRBD1. Unmatched junction bases numbered 3, after V lost 6 bases and J lost 6 bases. The germline V gene has CDR1 MNHNS and CDR2 SASEGT. CDR3 length: 13 residues. As DNA, the CDR3 is TGTGCCAGCAGCAGGGACAGGGGGAATGGCTACACCTTC. Translated: CASSRDRGNGYTF.